This TCR beta chain was documented in a study of shared clonotypes between healthy human individuals (TCRdb year 2020). General notes on the study: The cohort included three men and a couple of women between 18 and 49 years of age. Each donor's leukapheresis produced roughly between about 0.9 and 9.5 billion PBMCs. For each donor, CD4 naive and CD4 memory were each run on three plates, CD8 naive on two plates, and CD8 memory on one plate. To increase sequencing depth and limit assay-specific biases, TCR repertoire library preparation and sequencing were carried out by different laboratories using diverse techniques. The study deeply sequenced blood TCR repertoires of five healthy adults to estimate repertoire size and the extent of clonotype sharing between individuals.

Using the deep immunoSEQ assay, multiplex PCR amplified TCR CDR3 regions from genomic DNA. Genomic DNA extracted from each cell subset was distributed evenly over all wells of several immunoSEQ 96-well plates, and each plate served as one replicate. For sorted subsets, each replicate PCR was loaded with about 0.2 ug genomic DNA, equivalent to about 30,000 T cell genomes. The purified libraries were quantified using a Qubit 3.0 fluorometer, sized with a Bioanalyzer 2100, and then quantified again using the KAPA Library Quantification kit. A separate single-read 150-cycle Illumina NextSeq 550 flow cell was used to sequence each immunoSEQ 96-well plate. As for how the authors treated the data: Because the immunoSEQ output held only junctional sequences and lacked quality scores, the filtering could not match the filtering applied to full-length reads. To assign V/J genes and CDR3, sequences were annotated using PyIR, a Python wrapper for IgBLAST v1.9, with IMGT germline references. Reads were filtered out if the reads had weak V/J assignments (E-value above 1e-6), no CDR3, stop codons, out-of-frame junctions, or ambiguous translated residues. A V3J clonotype was defined by an identical inferred V gene, J gene, and CDR3 amino acid sequence. To compute the percentage overlap between repertoires, the number of shared unique clonotypes was divided by the size of the smaller repertoire. Three approaches were used to assess repertoire richness: RTK rarefaction, the Chao1 estimator, and Recon v2.1 estimates of unobserved clonotypes. Generation probabilities for all TCRbeta clonotypes obtained by the gDNA method from a handful of donors were computed using OLGA. Imported from immuneACCESS, the table was reduced by TCRdb to in-frame sequences with V and J called. These copies leave out some clones; in studies compared against another copy, an unresolved V gene accounts for under half, and the cause of the remainder is not known. V and J calls and clone size are copied from that table; D and trimming were computed from the DNA. This sample comprises roughly 2 million clones, roughly 95% of them detected only once. In total, the top ten clones hold 0.13% of the sample.

Healthy HIV-negative adults with no recently reported acute infections or vaccinations were included as donors. All donors were Caucasian adults living in Nashville, Tennessee, USA. Magnetic negative selection was used to enrich CD4+ T cells, after which naive cells were positively selected on CD45RA and the negative fraction became the memory subset. After blood collection by leukapheresis, PBMCs were isolated using Ficoll-Histopaque density gradient centrifugation and then cryopreserved in the vapor phase of liquid nitrogen. Analytical flow cytometry was used to check the purity and quantity of each magnetically sorted T cell population. Genomic DNA was isolated from every sorted fraction and measured by UV absorbance on a Nanodrop 2000c. Findings and caveats that apply to the study as a whole: Pairwise subsampling indicated that sequencing depth was expected to affect the degree of clonotype sharing among donors. Because the study included a small number of donors, the genetic and exposure-history diversity represented was limited. Clonotypes shared by all four sorted-subset donors showed higher generation probabilities than non-shared clonotypes. Sampling was limited to blood, and TCR repertoires in tissue likely differ from TCR repertoires in blood. Incomplete sequencing was indicated by rarefaction of sorted-subset datasets, despite the large sequencing depth. Larger estimated clonotype richness was generally found for naive subsets than for memory subsets. Across a handful of donors, around 5% of naive CD4, around 3.5% of naive CD8, 2% to 2.5% of memory CD4, and roughly 0.4% of memory CD8 clonotypes were shared.

Trimming takes 6 bases from V and 7 bases from J, and the germline ends sit 15 bases apart. From the cysteine up to the phenylalanine, the CDR3 has a length of 14 residues. Left in the record is the CDR3 DNA by itself, 42 bases read in frame from the first base. Looking up the germline V gene yields CDR1 MNHNS and CDR2 SASEGT. A remark on this clone: What this receptor recognizes is not known. Base qualities are not at hand, and no much larger clone is one base apart.

The receptor comes from a man younger than 35 in good health. The sample comprised naive CD4+ T cells sorted from blood. The cell subset or site tag for this specimen amounts to: CD45RA+ positively selected. The chain joins TRBV6-1 to TRBJ2-2; the D segment could be TRBD1, given 6 matching bases. The encoded CDR3 is CASRKDSHVGELFF. The nucleotide sequence reads as follows: TGTGCCAGCAGGAAGGACAGCCATGTCGGGGAGCTGTTTTTT.